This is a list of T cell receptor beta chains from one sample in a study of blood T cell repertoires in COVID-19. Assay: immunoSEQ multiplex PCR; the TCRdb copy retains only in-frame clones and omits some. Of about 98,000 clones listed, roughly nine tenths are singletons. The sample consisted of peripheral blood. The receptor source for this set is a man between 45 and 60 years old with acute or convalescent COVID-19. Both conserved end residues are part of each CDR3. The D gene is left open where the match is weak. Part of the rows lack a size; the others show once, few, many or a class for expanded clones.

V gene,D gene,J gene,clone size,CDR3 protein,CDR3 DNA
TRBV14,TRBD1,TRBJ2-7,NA,CASSRQPGTGGYEQYF,TGTGCCAGCAGCCGCCAACCCGGGACAGGCGGCTACGAGCAGTACTTC
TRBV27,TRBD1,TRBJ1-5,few,CASSLRQGYQPQHF,TGTGCCAGCAGTTTAAGACAGGGGTATCAGCCCCAGCATTTT
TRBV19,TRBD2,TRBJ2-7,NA,CASSDVGGRNSYEQYF,TGTGCCAGTAGTGACGTTGGCGGGAGGAACTCCTACGAGCAGTACTTC
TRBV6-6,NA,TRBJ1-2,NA,CASSPTGEYGYTF,TGTGCCAGCAGCCCAACGGGGGAGTATGGCTACACCTTC
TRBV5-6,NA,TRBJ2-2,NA,CASSLVTGLGTGELFF,TGTGCCAGCAGCTTGGTCACAGGGCTTGGCACCGGGGAGCTGTTTTTT
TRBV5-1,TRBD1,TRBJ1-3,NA,CASSLALDRDLTGNTIYF,TGCGCCAGCAGCTTGGCCCTGGACAGGGATTTAACTGGAAACACCATATATTTT
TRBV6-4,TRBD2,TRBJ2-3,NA,CASSPSGRADTQYF,TGTGCCAGCTCTCCTAGCGGGAGGGCAGATACGCAGTATTTT
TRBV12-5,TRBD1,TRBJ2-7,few,CASGPWTGGRDEQYF,TGTGCTAGTGGTCCCTGGACAGGGGGAAGGGACGAGCAGTACTTC
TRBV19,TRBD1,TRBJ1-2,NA,CASSIAQGASYGYTF,TGTGCCAGTAGTATAGCCCAGGGGGCGAGCTATGGCTACACCTTC
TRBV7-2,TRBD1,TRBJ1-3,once,CASSLGGQGVSGNTIYF,TGTGCCAGCAGCTTAGGGGGGCAGGGGGTCTCTGGAAACACCATATATTTT
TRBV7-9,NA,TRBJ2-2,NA,CASSSIRSGTGELFF,TGTGCCAGCAGCTCTATTCGGTCGGGCACCGGGGAGCTGTTTTTT
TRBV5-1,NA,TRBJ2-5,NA,CASSLERSGETQYF,TGCGCCAGCAGCTTGGAGCGTTCCGGGGAGACCCAGTACTTC
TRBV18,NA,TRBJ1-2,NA,CASSPPVNYGYTF,TGTGCCAGCTCACCCCCAGTCAACTATGGCTACACCTTC
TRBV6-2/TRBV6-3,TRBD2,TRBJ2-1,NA,CASSSPLSGRAPNEQFF,TGTGCCAGCAGTTCCCCCCTCAGCGGGAGGGCACCCAATGAGCAGTTCTTC
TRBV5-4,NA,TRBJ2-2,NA,CASSLSTGVTGELFF,TGTGCCAGCAGCTTGTCTACAGGTGTGACCGGGGAGCTGTTTTTT
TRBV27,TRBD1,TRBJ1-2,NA,CASSFGTGTGGFGYTF,TGTGCCAGCAGTTTCGGTACCGGGACAGGGGGCTTTGGCTACACCTTC
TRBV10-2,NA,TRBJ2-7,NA,CASSDLGAHSYEQYF,TGCGCCAGCAGTGATCTGGGGGCACATTCCTACGAGCAGTACTTC
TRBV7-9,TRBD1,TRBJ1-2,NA,CASSIRDSYGYTF,TGTGCCAGCAGCATCCGGGACAGCTATGGCTACACCTTC
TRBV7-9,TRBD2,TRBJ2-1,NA,CASSRGEGIYNEQFF,TGTGCCAGCAGCCGGGGGGAGGGTATCTACAATGAGCAGTTCTTC
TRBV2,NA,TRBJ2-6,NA,CASSPPGSGANVLTF,TGTGCCAGCAGTCCCCCCGGCTCTGGGGCCAACGTCCTGACTTTC
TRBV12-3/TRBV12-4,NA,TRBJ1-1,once,CASSPRTSSGVVF,TGTGCCAGCAGTCCACGGACTTCGTCAGGGGTAGTCTTT
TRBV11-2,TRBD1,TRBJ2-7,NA,CASSLVRAGGPYEQYF,TGTGCCAGCAGCTTAGTCCGGGCAGGGGGTCCCTACGAGCAGTACTTC
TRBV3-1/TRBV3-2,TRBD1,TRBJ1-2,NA,CASSQVVRQGPNYGYTF,TGTGCCAGCAGCCAAGTTGTGCGACAGGGGCCTAACTATGGCTACACCTTC
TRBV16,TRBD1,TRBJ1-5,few,CASSRGGQGIQPQHF,TGTGCCAGCAGCCGAGGAGGACAGGGGATTCAGCCCCAGCATTTT
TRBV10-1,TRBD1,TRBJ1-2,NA,CASSTGTAYGYTF,TGCGCCAGCAGTACCGGGACAGCCTATGGCTACACCTTC
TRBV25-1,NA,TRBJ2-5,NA,CASSGGGETQYF,TGTGCCAGCAGTGGAGGGGGAGAGACCCAGTACTTC
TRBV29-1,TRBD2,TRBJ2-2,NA,CSVEGSGGRTGELFF,TGCAGCGTTGAAGGGTCGGGAGGGAGAACCGGGGAGCTGTTTTTT
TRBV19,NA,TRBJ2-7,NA,CASSISGRGTYEQYF,TGTGCCAGTAGTATATCCGGTCGGGGGACCTACGAGCAGTACTTC
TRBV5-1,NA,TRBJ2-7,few,CASSSEGSGYEQYF,TGCGCCAGCAGCTCCGAGGGCAGCGGCTACGAGCAGTACTTC
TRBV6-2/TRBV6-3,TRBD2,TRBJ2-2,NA,CASSYPGLAGESDTGELFF,TGTGCCAGCAGTTACCCGGGACTAGCGGGAGAGTCCGACACCGGGGAGCTGTTTTTT
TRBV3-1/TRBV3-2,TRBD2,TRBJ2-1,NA,CASSQPSGDLGGRDSYNEQFF,TGTGCCAGCAGCCAACCCAGTGGGGACCTGGGGGGGAGGGACTCCTACAATGAGCAGTTCTTC
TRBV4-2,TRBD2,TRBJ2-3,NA,CASSQDIAGPTDTQYF,TGTGCCAGCAGCCAAGATATAGCGGGACCCACAGATACGCAGTATTTT
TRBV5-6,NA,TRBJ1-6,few,CASTPRGRDYNSPLHF,TGTGCCAGCACCCCCCGGGGAAGGGACTATAATTCACCCCTCCACTTT
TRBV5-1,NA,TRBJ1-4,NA,CASSSGRGNEKLFF,TGCGCCAGCAGCTCGGGTAGGGGTAATGAAAAACTGTTTTTT
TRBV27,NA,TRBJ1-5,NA,CASRPIGVGQPQHF,TGTGCCAGCAGGCCTATCGGGGTCGGCCAGCCCCAGCATTTT
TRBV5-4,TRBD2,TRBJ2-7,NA,CASSLESLAGVRF,TGTGCCAGCAGCTTGGAGAGTCTAGCGGGAGTTCGCTTC
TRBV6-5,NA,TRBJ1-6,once,CASSIREGSPLHF,TGTGCCTCCTCGATACGAGAGGGTTCACCCCTCCACTTT
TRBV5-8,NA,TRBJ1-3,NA,CASSLRAGIGNTIYF,TGTGCCAGCAGCTTGCGGGCGGGCATTGGAAACACCATATATTTT
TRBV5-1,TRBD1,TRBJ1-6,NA,CASRPSTGTGNSPLHF,TGCGCCAGCAGGCCTTCGACCGGGACAGGGAATTCACCCCTCCACTTT
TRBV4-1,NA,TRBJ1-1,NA,CASSQETRVTEAFF,TGCGCCAGCAGCCAAGAAACCAGGGTAACTGAAGCTTTCTTT